This TCR beta chain derives from a study of blood T cell repertoires in COVID-19. Across the study: PBMCs, B-cell-depleted T cells, or T cells provided the cDNA or gDNA that made up the material.

The authors' processing: Counts of nucleated cells, estimated from reference gene primer amplification, were obtained. TCRdb keeps only in-frame clones here, not all; method: immunoSEQ multiplex PCR. V and J calls plus clone size are reproduced from that table; the DNA served to infer D and trimming. The sample holds around 280,000 clones, 75% to 90% seen once. This clone was observed once. What was sequenced was peripheral blood. The sequence came from a woman under 40 who had recovered from COVID-19.

CDR3 DNA sequence: TGTGCCAGCAGCCGGGGGCGGGGGGCCCACAATGAGCAGTTCTTC. Its translation is CASSRGRGAHNEQFF. The chain carries TRBV11-3 and TRBJ2-1; TRBD2 agrees at 8 bases. Germline loops: CDR1 SGHNT, CDR2 YENEEA. The CDR3 sequence is 15 residues long. V lost 5 bases to trimming and J lost 5 bases; unmatched junction nucleotides: 8.